Below are 26 T cell receptor beta chains sequenced from a single sample in a study of blood T cell repertoires in COVID-19. Repertoires were generated with immunoSEQ multiplex PCR, while TCRdb's copy carries only in-frame clones and drops some. This sample yields around 140,000 clones, of which 88% are seen a single time; roughly 1.9% belongs to the top ten. Sequenced material: peripheral blood. The receptors were sampled from a man in his 70s with acute or convalescent COVID-19.

The chain employs TRBV6-6 and TRBJ2-7; 9 nucleotides line up with TRBD2. Germline values: CDR1 MNHNY, CDR2 SVGAGI (reference sequence). V shed 3 bases and J 4 bases; nucleotides not matched to a gene: 1. CDR3 length equals 13 residues. The DNA for the CDR3 is TGTGCCAGCAGTTATGCGGGAGGGTACGAGCAGTACTTC. Protein sequence: CASSYAGGYEQYF.

V usage is TRBV12-3 or TRBV12-4 and J usage is TRBJ1-3; D is undetermined. Between the trimmed V and J ends, which lost 4 bases and 6 bases, there was a span of 10 bases. CDR3 length: 13 amino acids. Here the CDR3 reads CASSSGIQNTIYF. The CDR3 nucleotides are TGTGCCAGCAGTTCCGGGATTCAAAACACCATATATTTT.

The chain is built from TRBV4-2 and TRBJ2-6; D call uncertain. The V end was cut by 1 base, the J end by 0 bases, with 10 bases between. The length of the CDR3 is 17 residues. Looked up from germline, CDR1 is LGHNA and CDR2 is YNFKEQ. The CDR3 region is CASSQAGGSSGANVLTF. The CDR3 nucleotides read TGTGCCAGCAGCCAAGCTGGTGGTAGCTCTGGGGCCAACGTCCTGACTTTC.

In this sample, this clone turned up a few times. The gene calls are TRBV7-2 and TRBJ2-2; D might be TRBD2 (6 bases). The CDR3 covers 14 residues. Germline V lookup: CDR1 SGHTA, CDR2 FQGNSA. V shed 2 bases and J shed 6 bases, with 10 bases lying between them. The CDR3 nucleotides read TGTGCCAGCAGCTTAAGGGACTGGGCCGGGGAGCTGTTTTTT. Residues: CASSLRDWAGELFF.

V gene TRBV5-1 combines with J gene TRBJ2-7, with D possibly matching TRBD2 (7 bases). Germline CDR1 and CDR2: SGHRS and YFSETQ. V shed 9 bases and J shed 5 bases, with 21 bases lying between them. The CDR3 runs 14 residues. CDR3 nucleotide sequence: TGCGCCACCTGTTACGGTGGGGGGGCCAACGAGCAGTACTTC. It yields the protein CATCYGGGANEQYF.

The chain joins TRBV6-5 to TRBJ2-5; 10 positions match TRBD2. This CDR3 spans 13 amino acids. Germline lookup yields CDR1 MNHEY and CDR2 SVGAGI. The V and J ends lost 5 bases and 8 bases, in that order; junction bases with no gene match: 5. As DNA, the CDR3 is TGTGCCAGCAGTCCCGGGACTAGCGTTACCCAGTACTTC. It encodes CASSPGTSVTQYF.

V is TRBV19 and J is TRBJ1-1; TRBD1 matches 9 bases. The CDR3 covers 13 residues. V lost 8 bases and J lost 10; bases outside the gene matches: 11. Germline-derived CDR1 and CDR2 are LNHDA and SQIVND (reference sequence). The CDR3 loop reads CASSGQGLYVAFF. The CDR3 DNA reads TGTGCCAGTTCTGGACAGGGGCTATATGTAGCTTTCTTT.

The chain employs TRBV30 and TRBJ1-1; D uncertain. Germline V gives CDR1 GTSNPN, CDR2 SVGIG (reference sequence). Trimming pared 0 bases from V and 0 bases from J, leaving 11 bases between. The CDR3 covers 15 residues. In nucleotides, the CDR3 is TGTGCCTGGAGTGTAAACTCAAACTTGAACACTGAAGCTTTCTTT. Protein: CAWSVNSNLNTEAFF. Using reference TRBV30 and TRBJ1-1 for the parts outside the CDR3, the full variable domain is SQTIHQWPATLVQPVGSPLSLECTVEGTSNPNLYWYRQAAGRGLQLLFYSVGIGQISSEVPQNLSASRPQDRQFILSSKKLLLSDSGFYLCAWSVNSNLNTEAFFGQGTRLTVV.

The V call is TRBV4-1, the J call TRBJ2-7, with D tentatively TRBD1 (5 bases). Trimming removed 0 bases from V and 3 bases from J, with 12 bases in between. The CDR3 covers 15 residues. CDR1 is MGHRA and CDR2 is YSYEKL in the germline V gene. Written as DNA, the CDR3 is TGCGCCAGCAGCCAAGATCAACCAGGGATCTACGAGCAGTACTTC. Translation: CASSQDQPGIYEQYF.

The CDR3: CASSLSEQGLGTQYF. DNA of the CDR3: TGTGCCAGCAGTTTATCAGAGCAGGGTTTGGGGACCCAGTACTTC. This sequence joins TRBV28 and TRBJ2-5, with D perhaps TRBD1 (5 bases). This CDR3 spans 15 amino acids. Looked up from germline, CDR1 is MDHEN and CDR2 is SYDVKM. V shed 1 base and J shed 7 bases, with 16 bases lying between them.

CDR3 in amino acids: CASSLRGRQPQETQYF. The DNA of the CDR3 is TGTGCCAGCAGTTTAAGGGGTCGACAGCCCCAAGAGACCCAGTACTTC. This sequence joins TRBV27 and TRBJ2-5, with a tentative D call TRBD1 (5 bases). CDR3 length equals 16 residues. Trimming took off 2 bases at V and 1 base at J, with 14 bases between the two ends. Germline V gene lookup returns CDR1 MNHEY and CDR2 SMNVEV (reference sequence).

The V gene is TRBV27, the J gene TRBJ1-5; D gene uncertain. V was cut by 9 bases and J by 7 bases, with 19 bases left in between. Germline CDR1 is MNHEY and CDR2 is SMNVEV (reference sequence). The CDR3 extends over 14 amino acids. The CDR3 sequence is CARTRVSHWQPQHF. CDR3 bases: TGTGCCAGAACGAGGGTTTCACACTGGCAGCCCCAGCATTTT.

The rearrangement uses TRBV4-1 and TRBJ1-6; perhaps TRBD1 as D (5 bases). Deletions cut 0 bases from V and 14 bases from J, with 26 bases between. This CDR3 is built from 18 residues. Germline CDR1 and CDR2: MGHRA and YSYEKL. CDR3 sequence reads: CASSQDYTRQGRSKSLHF. The CDR3 coding sequence is TGCGCCAGCAGCCAAGATTATACCCGGCAGGGCCGAAGTAAATCCCTCCACTTT.

The chain combines TRBV20-1 with TRBJ1-4; no clear D gene. This CDR3 is built from 11 residues. V gave up 2 bases and J gave up 4 bases, with 2 bases separating them. Germline V lookup: CDR1 DFQATT, CDR2 SNEGSKA (reference sequence). DNA for the CDR3: TGCAGTGCTAGACATAATGAAAAACTGTTTTTT. Translation: CSARHNEKLFF.

The J gene is TRBJ2-5, the V gene TRBV7-8; TRBD2 agrees at 7 bases. The J segment lost 3 bases and the V segment lost 5 bases, leaving 3 bases of the junction unmatched. The CDR3 is made up of 13 amino acids. Germline CDR1 SGHVS, CDR2 FQNEAQ. As DNA, the CDR3 is TGTGCCAGCAGCCAGGGACTAAAAGAGACCCAGTACTTC. Its protein product is CASSQGLKETQYF. Drawing the rest from reference TRBV7-8 and TRBJ2-5, the complete variable domain is GAGVSQSPRYKVAKRGQDVALRCDPISGHVSLFWYQQALGQGPEFLTYFQNEAQLDKSGLPSDRFFAERPEGSVSTLKIQRTQQEDSAVYLCASSQGLKETQYFGPGTRLLVL.

The gene calls are TRBV28 and TRBJ1-2, with 8 bases identical to TRBD1. Germline loops: CDR1 MDHEN, CDR2 SYDVKM. This CDR3 region has 14 residues. J was trimmed by 6 bases and V by 11 bases; bases with no gene match: 14. In DNA form, the CDR3 reads TGTGCCGCGGGACGGGCAGGGGGCGCGAATGGCTACACCTTC. This gives the protein CAAGRAGGANGYTF.

V gene TRBV6-5 combines with J gene TRBJ1-2; a weak D match, TRBD1 (5 bases). Germline assignment: CDR1 MNHEY and CDR2 SVGAGI. The CDR3 runs 13 residues. V gave up 8 bases and J gave up 7 bases, with 17 bases separating them. The CDR3 DNA follows: TGTGCCAGCGCTGGTGGAGGGGCGACTGGCTACACCTTC. Its translation: CASAGGGATGYTF.

CDR3 sequence (DNA): TGTGCCAGTAGTGAACGACAGGGGGCGGCATCTGGCTACACCTTC. Its protein product is CASSERQGAASGYTF. The chain recombines TRBV19 with TRBJ1-2, with 10 bases fitting TRBD1. Germline V gene data show CDR1 as LNHDA and CDR2 as SQIVND (reference sequence). This CDR3 comprises 15 residues. With 5 bases clipped from V and 7 bases from J, the junction kept 10 bases outside the gene matches.

The chain joins TRBV25-1 to TRBJ1-1; tentatively, D is TRBD1 (6 bases). Trimming left V 4 bases short and J 3 bases short, with 12 bases between. The CDR3 is made up of 14 amino acids. Germline V lookup: CDR1 MGHDK, CDR2 SYGVNS. The CDR3 reads CASSARDTYTEAFF. The CDR3 DNA follows: TGTGCCAGCAGTGCCCGGGACACTTACACTGAAGCTTTCTTT.

The rearrangement links TRBV10-3 to TRBJ1-2; 8 nucleotides match TRBD1. The CDR3 contains 14 residues. The V gene's germline CDR1 is ENHRY and CDR2 SYGVKD. Germline trimming cut 4 bases from V and 5 bases from J; bases unmatched to any gene: 6. CDR3 DNA sequence: TGTGCCATCAGTGGTCAGGGGGCGCGGTATGGCTACACCTTC. Translated: CAISGQGARYGYTF.

The V call is TRBV10-2, the J call TRBJ1-1; D is perhaps TRBD1 (6 bases). Germline lookup yields CDR1 WSHSY and CDR2 SAAADI. This CDR3 has 12 amino acids. Trimming stripped 8 bases from V and 6 bases from J, with 13 bases between. The CDR3 nucleotides are TGCGCCAGCGTCGGGGGGCAGGCTGAAGCTTTCTTT. This codes for CASVGGQAEAFF.

Notes on this clone: This same CDR3 is encoded by further DNA sequences in the sample. The rearrangement links TRBV5-1 to TRBJ2-1, with 10 bases aligning to TRBD1. CDR1 is SGHRS, CDR2 YFSETQ, per germline. CDR3 length: 17 residues. V lost 4 bases to trimming and J lost 0 bases; unmatched junction nucleotides: 7. The CDR3 sequence: CASSRDRGFSSYNEQFF. The CDR3 bases are TGCGCCAGCAGCAGGGACAGGGGCTTCAGCTCCTACAATGAGCAGTTCTTC.

The CDR3: CASTASGVITGELFF. The CDR3 DNA reads as TGTGCCAGCACAGCTAGCGGGGTGATCACCGGGGAGCTGTTTTTT. The gene calls are TRBV6-5 and TRBJ2-2; 9 nucleotides agree with TRBD2. After removal of 7 bases from V and 4 bases from J, the junction contained 7 bases not matched to a gene. This CDR3 is 15 amino acids long. Germline V gene lookup returns CDR1 MNHEY and CDR2 SVGAGI.

In this sample, this clone turned up a few times. V is TRBV20-1 and J is TRBJ1-2; 9 nucleotides line up with TRBD1. This CDR3 region has 18 residues. Germline V gene lookup returns CDR1 DFQATT and CDR2 SNEGSKA (reference sequence). Unmatched junction bases numbered 14, after V lost 3 bases and J lost 0 bases. As DNA, the CDR3 is TGCAGTGCTAGTTCCGGGACAGGGATAATATCAGCTAACTATGGCTACACCTTC. Its translation is CSASSGTGIISANYGYTF.

CDR3 DNA sequence: TGCGCCAGCAGCTTGGACGGACAGGTGGATCAGCCCCAGCATTTT. It is translated as CASSLDGQVDQPQHF. The chain joins TRBV5-1 to TRBJ1-5; 7 nucleotides line up with TRBD1. Germline-derived CDR1 and CDR2 are SGHRS and YFSETQ. Unmatched junction bases numbered 5, after V lost 0 bases and J lost 5 bases. CDR3 size: 15 residues.

J is TRBJ1-2 and V is TRBV28; weak D call: TRBD1 (6 bases). The V end lost 10 bases, the J end lost 3 bases, and 9 bases lay between the germline ends. Germline V gene lookup returns CDR1 MDHEN and CDR2 SYDVKM. The CDR3 length is 11 residues. The CDR3 DNA follows: TGTGCCACCAGGGGCGACTATGGCTACACCTTC. Protein product: CATRGDYGYTF.